This T cell receptor (beta chain) was obtained from a study of T cell responses to AZD1222 COVID-19 vaccine. Study-wide results and limits: Females outnumbered males among donors, who were mostly white British; clonal diversity was possibly underestimated. Baseline testing showed seropositivity in only six or seven AZD1222 recipients. Unmutated regions of variants are reportedly targeted by nearly half of spike-specific TCRs. Rises in breadth and depth of Spike-specific TCRs came after two AZD1222 doses.

This clone was seen a handful of times. Its cognate antigen is unknown. Sequencing used immunoSEQ multiplex PCR; TCRdb keeps in-frame clones, though not all of them. Among 100,000 to 120,000 clones listed, 70% to 90% were seen once. This sample comprised peripheral blood, obtained on day 0 of AZD1222 vaccination. The origin of this receptor is an adult in good health.

CDR3 region: CASSQTGEGGYTF. In nucleotides, the CDR3 is TGTGCCAGCAGCCAGACAGGGGAGGGTGGCTACACCTTC. This rearrangement joins TRBV7-3 to TRBJ1-2; 8 positions match TRBD1. Germline V gives CDR1 SGHTA, CDR2 FQGTGA. The CDR3 loop spans 13 amino acids. Losses at the gene ends were 5 bases for V and 7 bases for J; bases not matched to a gene: 6.